The clone carrying this T cell receptor (beta chain) was counted many times. Antigen: not known. These data belong to a study of T cells after posttransplantation cyclophosphamide. Study-level results: Donor-recipient repertoire similarity was low at 1-2 months, rising over year one.

Germline CDR1 is SGHNT and CDR2 is YYREEE (reference sequence). The CDR3 has 16 residues. V dropped 4 bases and J dropped 3; count of bases not matched to a gene: 12. Using immunoSEQ multiplex PCR, the repertoire was profiled, and TCRdb retains in-frame clones only, with some absent. The sample yields over 35,000 clones, without any singletons. This rearrangement joins TRBV5-4 to TRBJ1-1, with TRBD1 identical over 7 bases. Sample: PBMCs. This TCR derives from a man aged 50 to 60 in good health, CMV-negative, and a related stem cell transplant donor. CDR3 sequence (DNA): TGTGCCAGCAGCCAACAGACAGGGAGAGGGGACACTGAAGCTTTCTTT. Encoded protein: CASSQQTGRGDTEAFF.